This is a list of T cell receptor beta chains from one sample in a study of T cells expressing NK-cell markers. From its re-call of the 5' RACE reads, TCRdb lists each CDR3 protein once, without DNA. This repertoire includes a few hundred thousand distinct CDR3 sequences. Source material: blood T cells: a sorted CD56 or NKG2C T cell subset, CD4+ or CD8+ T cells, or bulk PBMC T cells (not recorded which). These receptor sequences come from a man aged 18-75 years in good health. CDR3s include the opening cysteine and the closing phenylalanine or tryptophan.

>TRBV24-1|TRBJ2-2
CATSDTPGTGDPGELFF
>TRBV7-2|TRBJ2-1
CASSMFGYNEQFF
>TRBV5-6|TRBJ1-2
CASSSRDLGHYGYTF
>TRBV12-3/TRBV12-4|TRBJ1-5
CATQGFAGQPQHF
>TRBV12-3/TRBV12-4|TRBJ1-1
CASSLSQLNTEAFF
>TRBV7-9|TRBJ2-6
CASSLGQASVGANVLTF
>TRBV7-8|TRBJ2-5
CASSLRGKNGKETQYF
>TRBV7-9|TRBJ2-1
CASSSSRGGSYNEQFF
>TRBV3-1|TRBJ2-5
CASSQAVTGGAQYF
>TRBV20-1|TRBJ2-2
CSARGDIANTGELFF
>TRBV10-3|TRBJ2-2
CAIRQRDTGELFF
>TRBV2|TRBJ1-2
CASSEWDGNYGYTF
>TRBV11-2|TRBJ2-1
CASSLAGQGRWEQFF
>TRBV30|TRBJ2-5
CAWSSGRKGRGKETQYF
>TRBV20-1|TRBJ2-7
CSARTDRGDEQYF
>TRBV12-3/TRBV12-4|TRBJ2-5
CASSFAGLGEETQYF
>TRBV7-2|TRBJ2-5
CASSSDQGHQETQYF
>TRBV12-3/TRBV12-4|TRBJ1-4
CASSFGDRGSEEKLFF
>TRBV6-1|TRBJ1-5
CASSVEISNQPQHF
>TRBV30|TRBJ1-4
CAWTNTGPNEKLFF
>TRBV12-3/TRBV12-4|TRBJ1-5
CASSGQGLQPQHF
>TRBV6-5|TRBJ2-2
CASSYDFWTRNTGELFF
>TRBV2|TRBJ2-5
CATNAQGLRETQYF
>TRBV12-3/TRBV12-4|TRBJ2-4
CASSSTGTPLGKNIQYF
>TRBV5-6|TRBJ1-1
CASSLVGGMAFF
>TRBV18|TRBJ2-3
CASSPLGTSGGTDTQYF
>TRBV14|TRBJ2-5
CASSQEKARRETQYF
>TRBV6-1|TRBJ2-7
CASRDMEKRTAQYF
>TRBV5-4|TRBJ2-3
CASSLVVTPDTQYF
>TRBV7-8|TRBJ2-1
CASSNTGASSYNEQFF
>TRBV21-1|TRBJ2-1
CASIHPPRRQQFF
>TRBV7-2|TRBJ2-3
CASSQIQSDTQYF
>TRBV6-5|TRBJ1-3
CASSYRGLAGNTIYF
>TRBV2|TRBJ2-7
CASSSLSAYEQYF
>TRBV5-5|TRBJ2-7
CASSLAVTYEQYF
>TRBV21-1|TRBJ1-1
CASSFRRSGGKTEAFF
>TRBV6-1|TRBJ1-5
CASRADRSGPRTQHF
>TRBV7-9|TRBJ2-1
CASSHRTSGGLYNEQFF
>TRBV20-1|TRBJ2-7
CSALAGTQSREQYF
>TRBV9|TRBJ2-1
CASSPTLAGGPEQFF
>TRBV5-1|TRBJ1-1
CASSLLGGTGSFLTEAFF
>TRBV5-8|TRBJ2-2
CASSLPGLRRTGELFF
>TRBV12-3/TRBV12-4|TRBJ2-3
CASSRSGVTDTQYF
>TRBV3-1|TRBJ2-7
CASSQEPAESYEQYF
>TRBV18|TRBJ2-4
CASSAAAPGAKNIQYF
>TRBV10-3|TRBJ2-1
CAIRRGQGANEQFF
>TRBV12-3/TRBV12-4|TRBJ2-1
CASSRRGLAGGSYNEQFF
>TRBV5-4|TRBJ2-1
CASSWDTGIRIYNEQFF
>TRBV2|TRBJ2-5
CASRTTGGGGQETQYF
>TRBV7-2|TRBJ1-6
CASNLGGGEYSPLHF
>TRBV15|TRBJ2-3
CATSRGGTSTDTQYF
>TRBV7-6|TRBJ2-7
CASSSQTGQMYEQYF
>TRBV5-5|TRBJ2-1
CASSWTSGGIGYNEQFF
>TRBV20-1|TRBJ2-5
CSGLAGATQYF
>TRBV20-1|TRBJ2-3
CSAKQAGRGASTDTQYF